The clone carrying this T cell receptor (beta chain) was detected many times. What it binds is unknown. The data derive from a study of T cells in Graves' hyperthyroidism and ophthalmopathy. Study outcomes and limitations: Within blood appeared most thyroid clonotypes that had expanded above 0.001.

Diagnostic decisions used clinical symptoms, serum thyroxine and TRAb, thyroid ultrasound and orbital computed tomography. Germline V lookup: CDR1 MDHEN, CDR2 SYDVKM. This CDR3 spans 14 amino acids. The V end was cut by 6 bases, the J end by 5 bases, with 14 bases between. TCR beta CDR3 sequences were amplified from RNA transcripts. First-round RT-PCR with HTBI primers amplified the TCR CDR3 region. TCRdb reprocessed the multiplex PCR reads with MiXCR, giving one entry per CDR3 protein. The sample records 500,000 to 650,000 distinct CDR3 sequences, 13% to 15% being singletons. Sample: blood. This TCR derives from a woman aged 45 to 65 with Graves' ophthalmopathy. The V gene is TRBV28, the J gene TRBJ2-1; D not certain. CDR3 bases: TGTGCCAGCAGCACCCGACGAGGCAACAATGAGCAGTTCTTC. Residues: CASSTRRGNNEQFF. The full variable domain, its missing parts supplied by reference TRBV28 and TRBJ2-1, is DVKVTQSSRYLVKRTGEKVFLECVQDMDHENMFWYRQDPGLGLRLIYFSYDVKMKEKGDIPEGYSVSREKKERFSLILESASTNQTSMYLCASSTRRGNNEQFFGPGTRLTVL.